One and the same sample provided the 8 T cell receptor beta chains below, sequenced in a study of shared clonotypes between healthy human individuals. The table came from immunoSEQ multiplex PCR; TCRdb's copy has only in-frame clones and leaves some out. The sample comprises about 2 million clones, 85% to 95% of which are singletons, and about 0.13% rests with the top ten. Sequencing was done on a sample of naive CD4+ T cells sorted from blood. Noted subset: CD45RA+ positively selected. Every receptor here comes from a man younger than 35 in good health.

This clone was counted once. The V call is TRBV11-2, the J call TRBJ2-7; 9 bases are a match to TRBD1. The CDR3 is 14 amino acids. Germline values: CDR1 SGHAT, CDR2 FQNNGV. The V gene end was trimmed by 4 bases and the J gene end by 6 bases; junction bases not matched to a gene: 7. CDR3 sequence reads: CASSSGTGYGEQYF. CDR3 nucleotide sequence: TGTGCCAGCAGCTCCGGGACAGGGTACGGCGAGCAGTACTTC.

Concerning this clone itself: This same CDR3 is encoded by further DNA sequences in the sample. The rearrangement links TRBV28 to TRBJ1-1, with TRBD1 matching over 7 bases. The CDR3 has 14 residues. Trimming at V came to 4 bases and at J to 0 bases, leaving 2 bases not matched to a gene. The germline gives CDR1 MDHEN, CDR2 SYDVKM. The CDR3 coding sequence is TGTGCCAGCAGTTCGGGACAGATGAACACTGAAGCTTTCTTT. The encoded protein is CASSSGQMNTEAFF. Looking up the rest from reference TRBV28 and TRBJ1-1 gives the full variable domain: DVKVTQSSRYLVKRTGEKVFLECVQDMDHENMFWYRQDPGLGLRLIYFSYDVKMKEKGDIPEGYSVSREKKERFSLILESASTNQTSMYLCASSSGQMNTEAFFGQGTRLTVV.

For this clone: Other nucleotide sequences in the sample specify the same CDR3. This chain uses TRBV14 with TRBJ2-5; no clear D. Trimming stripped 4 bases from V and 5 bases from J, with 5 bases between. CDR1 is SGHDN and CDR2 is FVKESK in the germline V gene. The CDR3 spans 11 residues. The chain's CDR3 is CASSLTETQYF. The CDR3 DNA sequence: TGTGCCAGCAGCCTAACGGAGACCCAGTACTTC.

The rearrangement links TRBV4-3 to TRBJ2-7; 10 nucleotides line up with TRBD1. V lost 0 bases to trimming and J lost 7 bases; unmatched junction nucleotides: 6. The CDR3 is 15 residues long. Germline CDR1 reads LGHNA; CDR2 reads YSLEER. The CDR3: CASSQDWGQGHEQYF. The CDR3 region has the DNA TGCGCCAGCAGCCAAGATTGGGGACAGGGGCATGAGCAGTACTTC.

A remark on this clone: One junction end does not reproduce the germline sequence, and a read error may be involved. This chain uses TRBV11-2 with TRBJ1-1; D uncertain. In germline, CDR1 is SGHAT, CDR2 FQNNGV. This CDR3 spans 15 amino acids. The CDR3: CASSLDDYGNAEAFF. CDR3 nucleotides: TGTGCCAGCAGCTTAGATGACTACGGGAACGCTGAAGCTTTCTTT.

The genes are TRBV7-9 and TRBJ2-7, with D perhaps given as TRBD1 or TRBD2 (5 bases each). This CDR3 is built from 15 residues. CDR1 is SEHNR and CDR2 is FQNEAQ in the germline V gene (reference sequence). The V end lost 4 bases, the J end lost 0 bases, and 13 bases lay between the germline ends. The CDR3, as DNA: TGTGCCAGCAGCTGGGACGGGCTCAGCTCCTACGAGCAGTACTTC. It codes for CASSWDGLSSYEQYF.

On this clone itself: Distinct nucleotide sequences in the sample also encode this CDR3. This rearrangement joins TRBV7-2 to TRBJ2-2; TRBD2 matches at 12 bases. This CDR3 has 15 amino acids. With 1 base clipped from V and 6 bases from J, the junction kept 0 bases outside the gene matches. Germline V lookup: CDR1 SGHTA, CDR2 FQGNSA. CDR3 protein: CASSLGLAGAGELFF. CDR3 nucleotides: TGTGCCAGCAGCTTAGGACTAGCGGGAGCCGGGGAGCTGTTTTTT.

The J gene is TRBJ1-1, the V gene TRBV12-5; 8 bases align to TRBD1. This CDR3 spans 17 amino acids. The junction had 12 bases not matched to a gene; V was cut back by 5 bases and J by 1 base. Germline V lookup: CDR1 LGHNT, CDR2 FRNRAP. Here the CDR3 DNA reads TGTGCTAGTGGTCCTAACCACCAAACAGGGGGGAACACTGAAGCTTTCTTT. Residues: CASGPNHQTGGNTEAFF.